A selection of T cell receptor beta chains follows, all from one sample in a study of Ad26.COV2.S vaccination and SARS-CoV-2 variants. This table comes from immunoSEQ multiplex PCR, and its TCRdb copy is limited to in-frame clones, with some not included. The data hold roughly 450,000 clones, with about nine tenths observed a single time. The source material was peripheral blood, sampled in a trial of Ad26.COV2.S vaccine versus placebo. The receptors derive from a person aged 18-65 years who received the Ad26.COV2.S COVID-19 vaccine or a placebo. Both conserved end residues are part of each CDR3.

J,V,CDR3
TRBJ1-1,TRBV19,CASSTRLNTEAFF
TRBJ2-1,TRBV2,CASSEAPDRGHYNEQFF
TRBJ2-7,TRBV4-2,CASGVGSGPYEQYF
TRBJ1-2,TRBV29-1,CSGTGTGGFGYTF
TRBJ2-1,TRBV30,CAWSVRGHQFF
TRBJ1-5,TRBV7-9,CASSLDRVGSNQPQHF
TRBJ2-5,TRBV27,CASSLLPGLAGQETQYF
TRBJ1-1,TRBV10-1,CASSEYRTGLGIF
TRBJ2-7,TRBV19,CASSMIGGGPSYEQYF
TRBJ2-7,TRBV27,CASSFTSGDLPTEQYF
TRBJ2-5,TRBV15,CATSTTGAETQYF
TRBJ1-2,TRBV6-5,CASLNPTSGAYGYTF
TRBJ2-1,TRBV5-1,CASSLGLARYNEQFF
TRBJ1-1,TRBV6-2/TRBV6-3,CASSLIAGSGGAFF
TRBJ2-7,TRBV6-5,CASSRPQEGNGEQYF
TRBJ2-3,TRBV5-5,CASRPTSDRDTQYF
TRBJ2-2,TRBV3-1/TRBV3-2,CASSPEGLAGAPGELFF
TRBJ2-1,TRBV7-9,CASSLESGRGNEQFF
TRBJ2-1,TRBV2,CASGLDVYNEQFF
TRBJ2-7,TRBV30,CAWSGDRWAEQYF
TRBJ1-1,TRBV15,CATSRRTLNTEAFF
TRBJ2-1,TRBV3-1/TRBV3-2,CASTQAAGGPNDEQFF